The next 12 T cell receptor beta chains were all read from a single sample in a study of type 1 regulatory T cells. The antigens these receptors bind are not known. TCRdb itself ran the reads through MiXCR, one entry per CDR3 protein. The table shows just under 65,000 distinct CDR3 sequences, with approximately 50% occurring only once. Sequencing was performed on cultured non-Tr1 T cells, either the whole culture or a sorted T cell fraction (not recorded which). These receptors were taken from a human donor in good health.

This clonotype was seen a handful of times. Here the CDR3 reads CASSADRTFSRTDTQYF. CDR3 DNA: TGTGCCAGCAGTGCCGATCGGACGTTCTCACGCACAGATACGCAGTATTTT. V usage is TRBV6-1 and J usage is TRBJ2-3; D remains ambiguous. V lost 4 bases and J lost 1, with 18 bases in between. Germline V gene sequence: CDR1 MNHNS, CDR2 SASEGT. This CDR3 has 17 amino acids.

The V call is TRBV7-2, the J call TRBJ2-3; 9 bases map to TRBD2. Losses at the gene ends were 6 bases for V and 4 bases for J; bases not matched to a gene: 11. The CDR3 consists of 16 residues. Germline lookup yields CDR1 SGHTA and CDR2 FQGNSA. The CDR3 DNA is TGTGCCAGCAGACCTCCTACTAGCGGGCCGTCAGATACGCAGTATTTT. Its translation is CASRPPTSGPSDTQYF.

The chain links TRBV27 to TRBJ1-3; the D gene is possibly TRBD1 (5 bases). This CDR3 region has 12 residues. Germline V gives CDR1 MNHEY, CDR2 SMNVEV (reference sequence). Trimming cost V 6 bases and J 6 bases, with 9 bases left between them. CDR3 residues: CASSNRQNTIYF. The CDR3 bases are TGTGCCAGCAGCAACAGGCAAAACACCATATATTTT.

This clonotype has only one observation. The CDR3 nucleotides read TGTGCCAGCAGCTTAGGGGATAGCCGGACGAGGATGGCGGGAAACACCATATATTTT. Its translation is CASSLGDSRTRMAGNTIYF. The genes are TRBV7-9 and TRBJ1-3; D ambiguous. The CDR3 covers 19 residues. The germline gives CDR1 SEHNR, CDR2 FQNEAQ (reference sequence). V gave up 1 base and J gave up 4 bases, with 23 bases separating them.

CDR3 nucleotide sequence: TGTGCCACCAGGAGGGAGGCCGGGGAGCTGTTTTTT. It is translated as CATRREAGELFF. The chain couples TRBV24-1 to TRBJ2-2; possible D gene TRBD2, 6 bases. The ends were cut back, 7 bases at V and 6 bases at J, with 8 bases in the middle. In germline, CDR1 is KGHDR, CDR2 SFDVKD. CDR3 size: 12 residues.

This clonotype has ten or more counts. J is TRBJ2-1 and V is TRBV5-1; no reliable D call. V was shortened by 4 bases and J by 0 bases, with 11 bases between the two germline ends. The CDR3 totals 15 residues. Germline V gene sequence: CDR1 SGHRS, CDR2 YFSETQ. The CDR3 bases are TGCGCCAGCAGCCTAGGTAGGAGCTCCTACAATGAGCAGTTCTTC. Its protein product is CASSLGRSSYNEQFF.

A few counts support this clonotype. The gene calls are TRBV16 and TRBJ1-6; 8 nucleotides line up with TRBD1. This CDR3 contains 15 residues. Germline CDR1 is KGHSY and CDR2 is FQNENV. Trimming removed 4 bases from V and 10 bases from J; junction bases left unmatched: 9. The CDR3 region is CASSPRTGIGSPLHF. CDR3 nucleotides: TGTGCCAGCAGCCCCCGGACAGGGATAGGGTCACCCCTCCACTTT.

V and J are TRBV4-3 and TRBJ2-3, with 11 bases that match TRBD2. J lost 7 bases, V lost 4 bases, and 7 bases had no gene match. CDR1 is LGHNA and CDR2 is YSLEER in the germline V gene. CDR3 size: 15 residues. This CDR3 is CASSRGGTSGYTQYF. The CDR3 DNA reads TGCGCCAGCAGCCGAGGCGGGACTAGCGGATATACGCAGTATTTT.

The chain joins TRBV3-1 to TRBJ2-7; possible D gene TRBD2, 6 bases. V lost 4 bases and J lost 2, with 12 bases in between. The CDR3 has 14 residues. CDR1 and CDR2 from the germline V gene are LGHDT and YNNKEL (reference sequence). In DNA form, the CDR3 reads TGTGCCAGCAGCCTCCGGGGAGGACCCTACGAGCAGTACTTC. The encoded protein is CASSLRGGPYEQYF.

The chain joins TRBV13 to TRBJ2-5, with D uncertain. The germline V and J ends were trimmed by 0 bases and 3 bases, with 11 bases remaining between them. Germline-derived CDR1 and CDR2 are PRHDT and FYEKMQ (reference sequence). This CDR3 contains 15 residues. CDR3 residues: CASSLGHGQEETQYF. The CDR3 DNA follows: TGTGCCAGCAGCTTAGGTCACGGGCAGGAAGAGACCCAGTACTTC.

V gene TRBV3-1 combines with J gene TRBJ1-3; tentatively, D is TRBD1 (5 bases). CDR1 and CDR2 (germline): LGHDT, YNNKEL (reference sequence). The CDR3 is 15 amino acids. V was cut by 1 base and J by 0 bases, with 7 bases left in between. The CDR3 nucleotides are TGTGCCAGCAGCCAAGGGGGCTACTCTGGAAACACCATATATTTT. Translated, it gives CASSQGGYSGNTIYF.

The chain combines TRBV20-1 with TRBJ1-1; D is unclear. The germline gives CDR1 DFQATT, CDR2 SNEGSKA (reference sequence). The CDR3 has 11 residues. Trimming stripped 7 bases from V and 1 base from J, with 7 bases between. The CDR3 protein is CSGLGNTEAFF. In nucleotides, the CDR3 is TGCAGTGGATTAGGGAACACTGAAGCTTTCTTT.